A selection of T cell receptor beta chains follows, all from one sample in a study of shared clonotypes between healthy human individuals. Only in-frame clones appear in the TCRdb table, and some are missing; sequencing was by immunoSEQ multiplex PCR. Of roughly 1,800,000 clones in the sample, less than 95% were seen once. Sequencing was done on a sample of naive CD8+ T cells sorted from blood. The receptors derive from a man younger than 35 in good health. Each CDR3 is given with its conserved first and last residue. D genes are given only for firm matches. For some rows the clone size is stated as once, few or many, or as a class when expanded; others skip it.

d_gene	abundance	v_gene	j_gene	CDR3nt	CDR3aa
.	.	TRBV7-9	TRBJ2-1	TGTGCCAGCAGCTCCCTCAAAAATAATGATTACAATGAGCAGTTCTTC	CASSSLKNNDYNEQFF
.	.	TRBV4-1	TRBJ2-1	TGCGCCAGCAGCCAAGCAGCGGACTCAGCCTATTTGTATGAGCAGTTCTTC	CASSQAADSAYLYEQFF
.	.	TRBV4-1	TRBJ2-5	TGCGCCAGCAGCCAAGTTTGGAGCGAAACGGGGACCCAGTACTTC	CASSQVWSETGTQYF
.	once	TRBV2	TRBJ1-6	TGTGCCAGCAGTGATCTTTCGGGGGATTCACCCCTCCACTTT	CASSDLSGDSPLHF
.	once	TRBV2	TRBJ1-2	TGTGCCAGCAGCGAGTGGGGTGGCTACACCTTC	CASSEWGGYTF
.	.	TRBV5-6	TRBJ1-5	TGTGCCAGCAGCTTAAGTAGAATCAACAATCAGCCCCAGCATTTT	CASSLSRINNQPQHF
.	.	TRBV5-4	TRBJ1-1	TGTGCCAGCAGCCCAGAAAGGGCCATGAACACTGAAGCTTTCTTT	CASSPERAMNTEAFF
TRBD1	few	TRBV19	TRBJ2-7	TGTGCCAGTAGTGTAACAGGGGACGAGCAGTACTTC	CASSVTGDEQYF
.	.	TRBV5-5	TRBJ2-7	TGTGCCAGCAGCTTGTCGCCGGGTTACGAGCAGTACTTC	CASSLSPGYEQYF
.	.	TRBV6-5	TRBJ2-7	TGTGCCAGCAGTTACTTGTCTGACAGCTACGAGCAGTACTTC	CASSYLSDSYEQYF
TRBD2	.	TRBV13	TRBJ2-3	TGTGCCAGCAGCTTAAGCGGGGCCGGCACAGATACGCAGTATTTT	CASSLSGAGTDTQYF
TRBD1	.	TRBV11-2	TRBJ1-2	TGTGCCAGCAGCTTAGTCCGGACAGGGGCTGACGGCTACACCTTC	CASSLVRTGADGYTF
.	.	TRBV14	TRBJ1-1	TGTGCCAGCAGCCAAGACTCATCGACAGGAGGGGACGACACTGAAGCTTTCTTT	CASSQDSSTGGDDTEAFF
TRBD2	once	TRBV11-2	TRBJ2-3	TGTGCCAGCAGCTACCTAGCGGGAGACGGAGATACGCAGTATTTT	CASSYLAGDGDTQYF
TRBD1	once	TRBV28	TRBJ1-6	TGTGCCAGCAGCCGAGGGGGCGAGGATTCACCCCTCCACTTT	CASSRGGEDSPLHF
.	.	TRBV5-8	TRBJ2-7	TGTGCCAGCAGCTTTGGGGGGGCGAGGGCTTACGAGCAGTACTTC	CASSFGGARAYEQYF
.	.	TRBV6-5	TRBJ1-4	TGTGCCAGCAGTTACTCGGAATCAACTAATGAAAAACTGTTTTTT	CASSYSESTNEKLFF
.	.	TRBV2	TRBJ2-7	TGTGCCAGCAGTGAAACAGTTGGCAGCCCCGAGCAGTACTTC	CASSETVGSPEQYF
.	.	TRBV6-1	TRBJ1-1	TGTGCCAGCACGGGTTGGAGCACTGAAGCTTTCTTT	CASTGWSTEAFF
TRBD1	.	TRBV27	TRBJ1-5	TGTGCCAGCAGTGAGGGACAGGGGGGCAATCAGCCCCAGCATTTT	CASSEGQGGNQPQHF
TRBD1	few	TRBV7-9	TRBJ2-7	TGTGCCAGCAGCCCGGGACAGGGGTACGAGCAGTACTTC	CASSPGQGYEQYF
.	.	TRBV6-5	TRBJ2-5	TGTGCCAGCAGTTACGGGGGCGGCCAAGAGACCCAGTACTTC	CASSYGGGQETQYF
.	.	TRBV15	TRBJ2-1	TGTGCCACCAGCAGAACCCCCGAGGATGAGCAGTTCTTC	CATSRTPEDEQFF
.	.	TRBV19	TRBJ2-1	TGTGCCAGTAGTATCGCCTTTCCCGTCGATGAGCAGTTCTTC	CASSIAFPVDEQFF
.	.	TRBV19	TRBJ2-7	TGTGCCAGTAGTATTTCAAGCTCCTACGAGCAGTACTTC	CASSISSSYEQYF
.	.	TRBV6-5	TRBJ2-1	TGTGCCAGCAGTCCGGACTACCCCACCTACAATGAGCAGTTCTTC	CASSPDYPTYNEQFF
.	.	TRBV28	TRBJ1-3	TGTGCCAGCAGTTTAGATTCTTATGGGGGGCAACCTGGAAACACCATATATTTT	CASSLDSYGGQPGNTIYF
.	once	TRBV2	TRBJ2-3	TGTGCCAGCAGTGGGACAGCGACTAGCACAGATACGCAGTATTTT	CASSGTATSTDTQYF
.	.	TRBV7-6	TRBJ2-7	TGTGCCAGCAGCCAAGGGGCCTCCTACGAGCAGTACTTC	CASSQGASYEQYF
TRBD1	.	TRBV2	TRBJ1-5	TGTGCCAGCAGTAGGACAGGGGTTAATCAGCCCCAGCATTTT	CASSRTGVNQPQHF
.	.	TRBV28	TRBJ1-5	TGTGCCAGCAGTTCACTAGACGCCAGTGACAATCAGCCCCAGCATTTT	CASSSLDASDNQPQHF